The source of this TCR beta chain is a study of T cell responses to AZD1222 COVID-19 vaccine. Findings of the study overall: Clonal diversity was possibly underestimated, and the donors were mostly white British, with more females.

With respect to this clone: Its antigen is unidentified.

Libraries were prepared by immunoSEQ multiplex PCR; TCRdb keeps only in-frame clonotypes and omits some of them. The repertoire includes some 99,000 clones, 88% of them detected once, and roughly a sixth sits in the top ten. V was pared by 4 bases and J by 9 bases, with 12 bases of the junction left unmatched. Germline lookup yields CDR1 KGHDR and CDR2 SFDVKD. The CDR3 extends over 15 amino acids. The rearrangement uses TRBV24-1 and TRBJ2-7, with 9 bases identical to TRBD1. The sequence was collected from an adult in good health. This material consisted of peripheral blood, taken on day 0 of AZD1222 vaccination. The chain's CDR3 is CATSERQGDIAGQYF. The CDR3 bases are TGTGCCACCAGTGAGAGACAGGGGGATATTGCGGGGCAGTACTTC.